Below are 9 T cell receptor beta chains sequenced from a single sample in a study of T cell responses to AZD1222 COVID-19 vaccine. Measured with immunoSEQ multiplex PCR; TCRdb has only the in-frame clones, and not every one. Among 130,000 or so clones listed, about 85% were seen once. This sample comprised peripheral blood, obtained 28 days after the second AZD1222 dose. All receptors come from an adult who received the AZD1222 COVID-19 vaccine.

V usage is TRBV5-4 and J usage is TRBJ2-5, with 9 bases that match TRBD2. Per the germline V gene, CDR1 is SGHNT and CDR2 is YYREEE (reference sequence). The CDR3 extends over 14 amino acids. Germline trimming cut 5 bases from V and 5 bases from J; bases unmatched to any gene: 7. The CDR3 is CASSLRLAGETQYF. CDR3 in DNA: TGTGCCAGCAGTTTGAGGCTAGCGGGGGAGACCCAGTACTTC. Full variable domain (missing parts from reference TRBV5-4 and TRBJ2-5): ETGVTQSPTHLIKTRGQQVTLRCSSQSGHNTVSWYQQALGQGPQFIFQYYREEENGRGNFPPRFSGLQFPNYSSELNVNALELDDSALYLCASSLRLAGETQYFGPGTRLLVL.

This chain joins TRBV5-6 and TRBJ2-2, with 8 bases matching TRBD2. The CDR3 contains 17 residues. After removal of 2 bases from V and 3 bases from J, the junction contained 9 bases not matched to a gene. The germline V gene encodes CDR1 SGHDT and CDR2 YYEEEE. The CDR3 DNA is TGTGCCAGCAGCTTCATGCAGGGAGCGGGAGACACCGGGGAGCTGTTTTTT. The encoded protein is CASSFMQGAGDTGELFF.

This clone was seen only once. The chain carries TRBV3-1 (or the pseudogene TRBV3-2) and TRBJ1-3; D is unclear. V was clipped by 1 base and J by 0 bases, with 7 bases between them. There are 15 residues in the CDR3. Looked up from germline, CDR1 is LGHDT and CDR2 is YNNKEL (reference sequence). The CDR3 protein is CASSQAPSSGNTIYF. The CDR3, as DNA: TGTGCCAGCAGCCAAGCGCCTAGCTCTGGAAACACCATATATTTT.

The chain is built from TRBV6-2 or TRBV6-3 and TRBJ1-5; D unclear. V was clipped by 5 bases and J by 2 bases, with 13 bases between them. This CDR3 comprises 15 residues. Germline assignment: CDR1 MNHEY and CDR2 SVGEGT. CDR3 nucleotide sequence: TGTGCCAGCAGTAAAGCTGGGGAACGCAATCAGCCCCAGCATTTT. Residues: CASSKAGERNQPQHF.

The chain joins TRBV10-3 to TRBJ2-5; 7 positions match TRBD2. The CDR3 is made up of 14 amino acids. Trimming took 0 bases from V and 4 from J; bases not matched to a gene: 2. CDR1 and CDR2 (germline): ENHRY, SYGVKD. The CDR3 reads CAISESTGGETQYF. CDR3 bases: TGTGCCATCAGTGAGTCGACGGGGGGAGAGACCCAGTACTTC.

The chain couples TRBV6-5 to TRBJ2-2; no reliable D call. V was shortened by 2 bases and J by 0 bases, with 10 bases between the two germline ends. Germline CDR1 MNHEY, CDR2 SVGAGI. The CDR3 runs to 16 residues. In DNA, the CDR3 is TGTGCCAGCAGTTACGCCGGCATGACGAACACCGGGGAGCTGTTTTTT. Its translation is CASSYAGMTNTGELFF.

V gene TRBV6-6 combines with J gene TRBJ1-2; no firm D call. CDR3 length: 15 amino acids. Between the trimmed V and J ends, which lost 3 bases and 8 bases, there was a span of 19 bases. CDR1 is MNHNY, CDR2 SVGAGI, per germline (reference sequence). The DNA for the CDR3 is TGTGCCAGCAGTTATCTAGACGGACCGGAAGGAGGCTACACCTTC. It specifies CASSYLDGPEGGYTF.

The rearrangement links TRBV4-1 to TRBJ1-5; D not resolved. The germline CDR1 and CDR2 sequences are MGHRA and YSYEKL. The CDR3 length is 14 residues. Trimming left V 3 bases short and J 3 bases short, with 9 bases between. Here the CDR3 reads CASSHLGPNQPQHF. DNA for the CDR3: TGCGCCAGCAGCCATCTCGGACCCAATCAGCCCCAGCATTTT.

V and J are TRBV9 and TRBJ1-6, with 9 bases aligning to TRBD1. The germline V gene encodes CDR1 SGDLS and CDR2 YYNGEE. The V segment lost 4 bases and the J segment 7 bases; nucleotides outside the gene matches: 6. The CDR3 covers 15 residues. This CDR3 is CASSPPGTGNSPLHF. CDR3 coding DNA: TGTGCCAGCAGCCCCCCCGGGACAGGGAATTCACCCCTCCACTTT.